This is a list of T cell receptor beta chains from one sample in a study of T cells in Graves' hyperthyroidism and ophthalmopathy. TCRdb independently ran MiXCR on the multiplex PCR reads; one entry per CDR3 protein. The sample yields about 580,000 distinct CDR3 sequences, just over 45% seen once. Sample: peripheral blood or thyroid tissue (not recorded which). The receptors here all came from a woman aged 18-29 years with Graves' hyperthyroidism. Both conserved end residues are part of each CDR3. The order of the fields is CDR3 length, clone size, V gene, J gene, D gene, CDR3 DNA, CDR3 protein. A D gene is named only where the DNA matches it firmly. The size of a clone is reported for some rows only, either as once, few or many, or as a class for expanded clones.

>14|many|TRBV12-5|TRBJ1-1|-
TGTGCTAGTGGTCTGGACGGGGGGGGGACTGAAGCTTTCTTT
CASGLDGGGTEAFF
>17|-|TRBV2|TRBJ2-1|TRBD2
TGTGCCAGCAGTAGGGGACTAGCGGGATTGAGCTACAATGAGCAGTTCTTC
CASSRGLAGLSYNEQFF
>13|-|TRBV7-3|TRBJ1-2|TRBD1
TGTGCCAGCAGTTCGAACAACAGGGGAGGCTACACCTTC
CASSSNNRGGYTF
>15|few|TRBV19|TRBJ2-7|-
TGTGCCAGTAGGAAAGGGGCAGGGTCCACCTACGAGCAGTACTTC
CASRKGAGSTYEQYF
>11|few|TRBV7-9|TRBJ2-7|-
TGTGCCAGCAGTCTTCCAGGCGAGCAGTACTTC
CASSLPGEQYF
>13|many|TRBV7-9|TRBJ2-5|-
TGTGCCAGCAGCTTATTTCAGAAGGAGACCCAGTACTTC
CASSLFQKETQYF
>15|-|TRBV7-2|TRBJ2-1|TRBD2
TGTGCCAGCAGCTTGCTGGGACTAATCGACAATGAGCAGTTCTTC
CASSLLGLIDNEQFF
>14|once|TRBV19|TRBJ2-3|-
TGTGCCAGTACAGGACTTTTAACCACAGATACGCAGTATTTT
CASTGLLTTDTQYF
>14|few|TRBV5-4|TRBJ2-7|-
TGTGCCAGCAGCTGGGGAAGGGGGAACAACGAGCAGTACTTC
CASSWGRGNNEQYF
>13|many|TRBV20-1|TRBJ1-5|-
TGCAGTGCAGAAGATTTTAGCAATCAGCCCCAGCATTTT
CSAEDFSNQPQHF
>12|-|TRBV12-3/TRBV12-4|TRBJ2-5|-
TGTGCCAGCAGTTTCGGGGGTGAGACCCGGTACTTC
CASSFGGETRYF
>16|-|TRBV2|TRBJ2-1|TRBD2
TGTGCCAGCAGGGAAAGACTAGCGGGAGGTTTCAATGAGCAGTTCTTC
CASRERLAGGFNEQFF
>13|few|TRBV7-3|TRBJ2-7|-
TGTGCCAGCAGCGTCTCACGGGAGAATGAGCAGTACTTC
CASSVSRENEQYF
>14|many|TRBV10-3|TRBJ2-7|-
TGTGCCACCAACAGAAACGGGAAGAACTACGAGCAGTACTTC
CATNRNGKNYEQYF
>13|many|TRBV7-9|TRBJ1-2|-
TGTGCCAGCAGCTGCAGGGTCAGGTATGGCTACACCTTC
CASSCRVRYGYTF
>13|-|TRBV20-1|TRBJ1-5|TRBD1
TGCAGTGCTCCAGGACAGGGGGAAGGAGCCCAGCATTTT
CSAPGQGEGAQHF
>15|many|TRBV20-1|TRBJ1-5|-
TGCAGTGCTAGACGGGACCAGGGGTATGGACAGCCCCAGCATTTT
CSARRDQGYGQPQHF
>14|-|TRBV7-9|TRBJ1-1|-
TGTGCCAGCAGAGCTAGCGGGGGACGAACTGAAGCTTTCTTT
CASRASGGRTEAFF
>16|-|TRBV29-1|TRBJ2-1|TRBD2
TGCAGCGCCCCGGCCGCTAGCGGGAGGTCAGCCAATGAGCAGTTCTTC
CSAPAASGRSANEQFF
>17|-|TRBV4-3|TRBJ2-5|-
TGCGCCAGCAGCCCAGGGACCCTGCGGAGGGGGACAGAGACCCAGTACTTC
CASSPGTLRRGTETQYF
>14|-|TRBV12-3/TRBV12-4|TRBJ1-1|TRBD1
TGTGCCAGCAGGGGGACAGGGATAAACACTGAAGCTTTCTTT
CASRGTGINTEAFF
>14|few|TRBV7-2|TRBJ2-3|-
TGTGCCAGCAGCCTCGTGGACGGGGCGGATACGCAGTATTTT
CASSLVDGADTQYF
>14|many|TRBV7-9|TRBJ2-7|-
TGTGCCAGCAGTCCTCCCGGGAGCTCCTACGAGCAGTACTTC
CASSPPGSSYEQYF
>14|few|TRBV4-2|TRBJ2-7|TRBD1
TGTGCCAGCAGCCAAGGACAGGGAAACTACGAGCAGTACTTC
CASSQGQGNYEQYF
>14|-|TRBV7-9|TRBJ2-7|-
TGTGCCAGCAGCGCCGGGACATTGTCCTACGAGCAGTACTTC
CASSAGTLSYEQYF
>13|once|TRBV7-3|TRBJ2-7|-
TGTGCCAGCAGCCGGGAATGGGACGGTGAGCAGTACTTC
CASSREWDGEQYF
>16|-|TRBV5-1|TRBJ2-5|TRBD2
TGCACCAGCAACTTGTTACTAGCGGGGTCCCAAGAGACCCAGTACTTC
CTSNLLLAGSQETQYF